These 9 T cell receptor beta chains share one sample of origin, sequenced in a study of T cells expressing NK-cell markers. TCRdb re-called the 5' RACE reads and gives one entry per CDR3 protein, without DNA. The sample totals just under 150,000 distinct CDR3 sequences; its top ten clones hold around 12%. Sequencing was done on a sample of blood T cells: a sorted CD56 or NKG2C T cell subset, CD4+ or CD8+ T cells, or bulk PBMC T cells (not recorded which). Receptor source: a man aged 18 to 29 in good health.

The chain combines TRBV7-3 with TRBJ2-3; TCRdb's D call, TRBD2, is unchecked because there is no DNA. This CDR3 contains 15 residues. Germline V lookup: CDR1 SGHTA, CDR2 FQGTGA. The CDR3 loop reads CASSLTSGVTDTQYF.

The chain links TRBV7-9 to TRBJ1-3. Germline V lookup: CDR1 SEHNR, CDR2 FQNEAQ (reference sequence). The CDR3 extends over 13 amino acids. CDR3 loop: CASSYDRGNTIYF.

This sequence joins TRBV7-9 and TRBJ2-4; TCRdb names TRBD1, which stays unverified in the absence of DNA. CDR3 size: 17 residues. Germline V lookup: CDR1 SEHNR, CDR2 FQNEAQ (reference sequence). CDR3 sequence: CASSETGLGSHGNIQYF.

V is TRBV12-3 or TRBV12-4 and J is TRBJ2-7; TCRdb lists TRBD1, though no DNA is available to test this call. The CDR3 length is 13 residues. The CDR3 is CASSPGQPYEQYF.

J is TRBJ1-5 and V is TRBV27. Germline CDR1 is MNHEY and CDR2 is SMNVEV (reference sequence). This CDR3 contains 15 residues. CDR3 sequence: CASSLSRSGDQPQHF.

The CDR3 region is CASSERGAYEQYF. The gene calls are TRBV6-1 and TRBJ2-7; TCRdb's D gene call, TRBD1, goes unchecked for lack of DNA. This CDR3 is 13 amino acids long. Looked up from germline, CDR1 is MNHNS and CDR2 is SASEGT.

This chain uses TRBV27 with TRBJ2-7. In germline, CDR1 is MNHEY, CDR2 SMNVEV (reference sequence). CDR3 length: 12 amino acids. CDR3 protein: CASSLSGYEQYF.

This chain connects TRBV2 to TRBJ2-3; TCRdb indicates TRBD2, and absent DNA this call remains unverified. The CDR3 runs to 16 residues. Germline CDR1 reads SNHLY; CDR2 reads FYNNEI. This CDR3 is CASSLTSGRAADTQYF.

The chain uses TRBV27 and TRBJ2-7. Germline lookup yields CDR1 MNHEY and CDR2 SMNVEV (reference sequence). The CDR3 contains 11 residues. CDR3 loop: CASSAGHEQYF.